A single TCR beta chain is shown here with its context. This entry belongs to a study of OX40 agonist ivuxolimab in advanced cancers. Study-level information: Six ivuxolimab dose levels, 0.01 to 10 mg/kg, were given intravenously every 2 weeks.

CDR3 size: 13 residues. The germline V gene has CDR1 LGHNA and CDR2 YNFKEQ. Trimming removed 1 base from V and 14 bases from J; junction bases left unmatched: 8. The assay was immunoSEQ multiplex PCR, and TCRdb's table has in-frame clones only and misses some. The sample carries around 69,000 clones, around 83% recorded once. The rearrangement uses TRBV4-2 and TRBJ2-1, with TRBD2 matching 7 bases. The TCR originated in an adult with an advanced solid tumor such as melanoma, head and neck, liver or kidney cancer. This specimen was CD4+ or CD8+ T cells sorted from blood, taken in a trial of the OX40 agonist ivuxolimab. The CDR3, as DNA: TGTGCCAGCAGCCAAGTTAAGCGGGGAGCCAAGTTCTTC. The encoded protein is CASSQVKRGAKFF.